The following is a T cell receptor beta chain sequence with its context. Its antigen is undetermined. The data were obtained in a study of T cells in Graves' hyperthyroidism and ophthalmopathy. The CDR3 runs to 14 residues. Trimming cost V 1 base and J 0 bases, with 7 bases left between them. Germline-derived CDR1 and CDR2 are KGHSH and LQKENI. The source material, RNA transcripts, was used to amplify TCR beta CDR3 regions. The study used the HTBI primer set for a first-round RT-PCR of the TCR CDR3. TCRdb used MiXCR to reprocess the multiplex PCR reads, holding one entry per CDR3 protein. The sample has 350,000 to 400,000 distinct CDR3 sequences, approximately 18% seen once; the top ten hold over 35%. Study-wide results and caveats: Blood also contained most expanded thyroid clonotypes above 0.001.

The sequencing sample was made of blood. This receptor was obtained from a man between 18 and 35 years old with Graves' ophthalmopathy. The chain has TRBV18 and TRBJ2-7; D is unclear. In DNA form, the CDR3 reads TGTGCCAGCTCACCACTGGCGGACTCCTACGAGCAGTACTTC. Translating it yields CASSPLADSYEQYF.